Below, 17 T cell receptor beta chains from the same sample are listed, as sequenced in a study of cytomegalovirus exposure and HLA in healthy donors. Method: immunoSEQ multiplex PCR; TCRdb's copy keeps in-frame clones and lacks some. Among about 130,000 clones, nearly 90% were seen once, and the ten largest hold over 1%. The material sequenced was PBMCs. These receptors were collected from a woman aged 18-30 years in good health and CMV-seronegative.

This clone was recorded once. In the same sample, other DNA sequences code for this CDR3. The chain recombines TRBV9 with TRBJ1-3; 8 bases agree with TRBD1. This CDR3 has 17 amino acids. Trimming at V came to 0 bases and at J to 5 bases, leaving 10 bases not matched to a gene. Germline V gene data show CDR1 as SGDLS and CDR2 as YYNGEE. The chain's CDR3 is CASSVGSPRTGRNTIYF. The CDR3 bases are TGTGCCAGCAGCGTAGGATCCCCCAGGACAGGGAGAAACACCATATATTTT.

The V and J genes are TRBV16 and TRBJ2-3; possibly TRBD2 for D (5 bases). The CDR3 consists of 13 residues. Germline V gene sequence: CDR1 KGHSY, CDR2 FQNENV. V dropped 0 bases and J dropped 5 bases, with 6 bases sitting between them. The CDR3 nucleotides read TGTGCCAGCAGCCAATCGAGGGAAGATACGCAGTATTTT. Translated, it gives CASSQSREDTQYF.

V gene TRBV6-1 combines with J gene TRBJ2-7; 7 bases align to TRBD2. The CDR3 has 15 amino acids. Germline V gene data show CDR1 as MNHNS and CDR2 as SASEGT. The trim removed 6 bases at V and 6 bases at J, leaving 14 bases unmatched. The CDR3 DNA follows: TGTGCCAGCAGGAAAGAAGCGGGGCGGAGGAGCGAGCAGTACTTC. Encoded protein: CASRKEAGRRSEQYF.

The table lists this clone with a count of one. The chain uses TRBV7-9 and TRBJ1-6; D is perhaps TRBD1 (6 bases). CDR3 length: 17 amino acids. The germline CDR1 and CDR2 sequences are SEHNR and FQNEAQ (reference sequence). Trimming pared 8 bases from V and 7 bases from J, leaving 24 bases between. CDR3 sequence reads: CASSLGTSSWGNSPLHF. The DNA for the CDR3 is TGTGCCAGCTCCCTAGGGACATCCTCATGGGGGAATTCACCCCTCCACTTT.

This chain links TRBV27 with TRBJ2-1; D perhaps matches TRBD1 (5 bases). The CDR3 loop spans 16 amino acids. V lost 8 bases and J lost 2, with 19 bases in between. The germline V gene has CDR1 MNHEY and CDR2 SMNVEV (reference sequence). CDR3 sequence: CASSKKGAGPYNEQFF. In nucleotides, the CDR3 is TGTGCCAGCTCAAAAAAAGGGGCAGGGCCCTACAATGAGCAGTTCTTC.

This rearrangement joins TRBV19 to TRBJ1-2, with D tentatively TRBD1 (5 bases). With 5 bases removed from V and 7 bases from J, the gap between germline ends came to 20 bases. The CDR3 loop spans 15 amino acids. The germline V gene has CDR1 LNHDA and CDR2 SQIVND (reference sequence). The CDR3 sequence: CASSPPRGLGGGYTF. As DNA, the CDR3 is TGTGCCAGTAGTCCCCCCCGGGGCTTGGGGGGTGGCTACACCTTC.

This clone has just a few counts. This rearrangement joins TRBV2 to TRBJ1-6, with D possibly being TRBD1 (5 bases). V was trimmed by 9 bases and J by 9 bases, leaving 18 bases between them. CDR1 is SNHLY and CDR2 is FYNNEI in the germline V gene. CDR3 length: 14 amino acids. CDR3: CARQQDRVLSPLHF. The CDR3 nucleotides are TGTGCCAGACAGCAAGACAGAGTGCTTTCACCCCTCCACTTT.

The table lists this clone with a count of one. V and J are TRBV6-5 and TRBJ1-2; 9 bases are a match to TRBD1. The V segment lost 2 bases and the J segment 5 bases; nucleotides outside the gene matches: 3. This CDR3 contains 14 residues. Germline CDR1 and CDR2: MNHEY and SVGAGI. The CDR3 sequence is CASSYRDRVYGYTF. Here the CDR3 DNA reads TGTGCCAGCAGTTACAGGGACAGGGTATATGGCTACACCTTC.

The chain uses TRBV19 and TRBJ2-3; TRBD1 is a possible D gene (6 bases). Germline lookup yields CDR1 LNHDA and CDR2 SQIVND (reference sequence). V lost 6 bases, J lost 0 bases, and 16 bases lay in between. The CDR3 totals 16 residues. Here the CDR3 reads CASSIQQGYSTDTQYF. The CDR3 bases are TGTGCCAGTAGCATCCAACAGGGATATAGCACAGATACGCAGTATTTT. Full variable domain (rest looked up from reference TRBV19 and TRBJ2-3): DGGITQSPKYLFRKEGQNVTLSCEQNLNHDAMYWYRQDPGQGLRLIYYSQIVNDFQKGDIAEGYSVSREKKESFPLTVTSAQKNPTAFYLCASSIQQGYSTDTQYFGPGTRLTVL.

The rearrangement joins TRBV5-1 to TRBJ2-7, with D perhaps TRBD2 (5 bases). This CDR3 spans 14 amino acids. In germline, CDR1 is SGHRS, CDR2 YFSETQ. V was clipped by 6 bases and J by 1 base, with 14 bases between them. CDR3 DNA sequence: TGCGCCAGCACTCCGAGCCGGGGTTCCTACGAGCAGTACTTC. Translating it yields CASTPSRGSYEQYF.

The chain links TRBV11-2 to TRBJ2-7, with 7 bases identical to TRBD2. V trimming: 5 bases; J trimming: 0 bases; junction bases outside the gene matches: 4. This CDR3 region has 14 residues. Germline-derived CDR1 and CDR2 are SGHAT and FQNNGV. CDR3 residues: CASSPGTISYEQYF. The CDR3 nucleotides are TGTGCCAGCAGCCCCGGGACTATCTCCTACGAGCAGTACTTC.

The CDR3: CASRPWGGNSGQYF. The CDR3 DNA sequence: TGCGCCAGCAGACCGTGGGGTGGGAACAGCGGGCAGTACTTC. V is TRBV4-1 and J is TRBJ2-7, with D perhaps TRBD2 (5 bases). Trimming pared 6 bases from V and 9 bases from J, leaving 21 bases between. CDR1 and CDR2 (germline): MGHRA, YSYEKL. There are 14 residues in the CDR3.

The J gene is TRBJ2-2, the V gene TRBV9; a weak D match, TRBD1 (5 bases). The germline V gene has CDR1 SGDLS and CDR2 YYNGEE. V shed 4 bases and J shed 7 bases, with 8 bases lying between them. This CDR3 has 12 residues. CDR3 sequence (DNA): TGTGCCAGCAGCCTCCAGGGCGGGGAGCTGTTTTTT. Its translation is CASSLQGGELFF.

This chain joins TRBV5-1 and TRBJ2-2; D unresolved. V lost 0 bases, J lost 4 bases, and 10 bases lay in between. The CDR3 length is 15 residues. The germline V gene encodes CDR1 SGHRS and CDR2 YFSETQ. The CDR3 DNA is TGCGCCAGCAGCTTGGGACATTATTCCACCGGGGAGCTGTTTTTT. Amino acid sequence: CASSLGHYSTGELFF.

The chain employs TRBV7-9 and TRBJ1-1; TRBD1 aligns across 9 bases. CDR3 length: 14 residues. Germline V lookup: CDR1 SEHNR, CDR2 FQNEAQ (reference sequence). Trimming cost V 5 bases and J 5 bases; bases outside gene matches: 6. CDR3 amino acids: CASSGRTGETEAFF. In DNA, the CDR3 is TGTGCCAGCAGCGGGCGGACAGGGGAGACTGAAGCTTTCTTT. The variable domain in full, completed from reference TRBV7-9 and TRBJ1-1, reads DTGVSQNPRHKITKRGQNVTFRCDPISEHNRLYWYRQTLGQGPEFLTYFQNEAQLEKSRLLSDRFSAERPKGSFSTLEIQRTEQGDSAMYLCASSGRTGETEAFFGQGTRLTVV.

The J gene is TRBJ1-1, the V gene TRBV4-1, with 9 nucleotides matching TRBD1. Germline assignment: CDR1 MGHRA and CDR2 YSYEKL. V lost 4 bases to trimming and J lost 5 bases; unmatched junction nucleotides: 14. This CDR3 has 17 amino acids. CDR3 protein: CASSRGLQGAVRTEAFF. CDR3 nucleotide sequence: TGCGCCAGCAGCCGCGGCCTACAGGGGGCGGTCAGGACTGAAGCTTTCTTT.

The chain employs TRBV10-1 and TRBJ2-6; D is unclear. CDR1 and CDR2 (germline): WNHNN, SYGVQD (reference sequence). The V gene lost 5 bases and the J gene lost 5 bases, with 19 bases spanning the gap. This CDR3 region has 17 residues. This CDR3 is CASSFLIAQSRANVLTF. CDR3 in DNA: TGCGCCAGCAGTTTCTTGATCGCACAAAGTCGGGCCAACGTCCTGACTTTC.